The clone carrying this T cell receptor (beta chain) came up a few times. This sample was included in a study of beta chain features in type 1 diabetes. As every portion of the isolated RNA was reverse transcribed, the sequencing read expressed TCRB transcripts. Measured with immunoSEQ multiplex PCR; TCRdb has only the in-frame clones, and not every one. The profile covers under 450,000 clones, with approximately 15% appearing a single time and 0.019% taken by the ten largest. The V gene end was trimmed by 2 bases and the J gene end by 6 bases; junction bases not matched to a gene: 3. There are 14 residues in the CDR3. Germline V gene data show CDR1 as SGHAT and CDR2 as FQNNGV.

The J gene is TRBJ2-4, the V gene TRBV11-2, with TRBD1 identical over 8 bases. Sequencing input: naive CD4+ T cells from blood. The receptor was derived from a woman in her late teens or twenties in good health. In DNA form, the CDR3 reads TGTGCCAGCAGCTTACAGGGGGCGGGAAACATTCAGTACTTC. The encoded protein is CASSLQGAGNIQYF.